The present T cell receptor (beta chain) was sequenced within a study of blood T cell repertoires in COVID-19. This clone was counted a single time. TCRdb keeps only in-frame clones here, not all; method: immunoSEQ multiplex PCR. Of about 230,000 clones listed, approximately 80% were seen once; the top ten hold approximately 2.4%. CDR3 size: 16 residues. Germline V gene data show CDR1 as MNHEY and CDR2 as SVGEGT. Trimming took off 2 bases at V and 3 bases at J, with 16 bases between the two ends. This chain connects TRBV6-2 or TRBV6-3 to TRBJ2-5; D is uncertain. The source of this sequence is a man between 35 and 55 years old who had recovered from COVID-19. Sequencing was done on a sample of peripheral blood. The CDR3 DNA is TGTGCCAGCAGTTACACCCCCCGACAAAAAAAAGAGACCCAGTACTTC. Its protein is CASSYTPRQKKETQYF.